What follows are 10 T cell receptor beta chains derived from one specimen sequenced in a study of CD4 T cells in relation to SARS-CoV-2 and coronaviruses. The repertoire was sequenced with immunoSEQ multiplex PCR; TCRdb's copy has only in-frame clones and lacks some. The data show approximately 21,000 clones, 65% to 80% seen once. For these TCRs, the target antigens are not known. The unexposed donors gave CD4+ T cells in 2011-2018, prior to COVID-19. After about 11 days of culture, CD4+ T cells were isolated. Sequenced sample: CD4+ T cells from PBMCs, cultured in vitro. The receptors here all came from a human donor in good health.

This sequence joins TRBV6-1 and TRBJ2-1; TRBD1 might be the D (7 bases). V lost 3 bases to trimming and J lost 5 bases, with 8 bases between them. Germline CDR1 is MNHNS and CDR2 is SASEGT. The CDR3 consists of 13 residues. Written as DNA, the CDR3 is TGTGCCAGCAGTGACAGGGGGGACAATGAGCAGTTCTTC. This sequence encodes CASSDRGDNEQFF.

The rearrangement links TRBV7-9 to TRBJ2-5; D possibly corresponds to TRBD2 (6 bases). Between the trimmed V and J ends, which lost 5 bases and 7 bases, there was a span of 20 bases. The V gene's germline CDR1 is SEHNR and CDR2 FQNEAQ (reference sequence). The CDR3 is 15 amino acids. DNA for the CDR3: TGTGCCAGCAGCCCCGGGACTTCCATCCAGGGGACCCAGTACTTC. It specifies CASSPGTSIQGTQYF.

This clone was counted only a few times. The DNA of the CDR3 is TGCGCCAGCAGCCAAGAAGGGGAGGGGTACATTCAGTACTTC. This sequence encodes CASSQEGEGYIQYF. V and J are TRBV4-1 and TRBJ2-4; TRBD2 matches 7 bases. Looked up from germline, CDR1 is MGHRA and CDR2 is YSYEKL. V trimming: 0 bases; J trimming: 8 bases; junction bases outside the gene matches: 4. The CDR3 runs 14 residues.

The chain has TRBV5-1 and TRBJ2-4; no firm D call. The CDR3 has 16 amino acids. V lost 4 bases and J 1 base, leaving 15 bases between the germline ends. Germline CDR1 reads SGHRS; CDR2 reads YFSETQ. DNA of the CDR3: TGCGCCAGCAGCCCAGCCACCTTTACGGCCAAAAACATTCAGTACTTC. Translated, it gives CASSPATFTAKNIQYF.

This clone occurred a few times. The CDR3 region has the DNA TGTGCCAGCAGAGACTTCCGGGACAGGGGGGTCGAGCAGTACTTC. Its translation: CASRDFRDRGVEQYF. The chain is built from TRBV2 and TRBJ2-7, with 11 bases fitting TRBD1. In germline, CDR1 is SNHLY, CDR2 FYNNEI. CDR3 length: 15 residues. With V trimmed by 6 bases and J by 6 bases, 10 bases remained unmatched.

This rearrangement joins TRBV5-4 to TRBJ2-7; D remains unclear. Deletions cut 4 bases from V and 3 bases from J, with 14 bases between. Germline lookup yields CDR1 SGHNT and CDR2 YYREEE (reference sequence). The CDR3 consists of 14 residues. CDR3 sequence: CASSPGPTFYEQYF. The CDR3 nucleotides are TGTGCCAGCAGCCCGGGTCCTACATTCTACGAGCAGTACTTC.

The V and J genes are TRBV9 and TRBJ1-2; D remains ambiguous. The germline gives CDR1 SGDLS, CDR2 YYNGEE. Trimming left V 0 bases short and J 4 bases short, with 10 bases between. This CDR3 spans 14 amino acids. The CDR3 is CASSVAIDGYGYTF. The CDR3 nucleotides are TGTGCCAGCAGCGTAGCAATAGACGGCTATGGCTACACCTTC.

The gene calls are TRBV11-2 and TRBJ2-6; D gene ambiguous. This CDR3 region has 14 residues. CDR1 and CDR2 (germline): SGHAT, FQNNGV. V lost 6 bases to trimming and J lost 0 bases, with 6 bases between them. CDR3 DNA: TGTGCCAGCAGTTGGAGCTCTGGGGCCAACGTCCTGACTTTC. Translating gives CASSWSSGANVLTF.

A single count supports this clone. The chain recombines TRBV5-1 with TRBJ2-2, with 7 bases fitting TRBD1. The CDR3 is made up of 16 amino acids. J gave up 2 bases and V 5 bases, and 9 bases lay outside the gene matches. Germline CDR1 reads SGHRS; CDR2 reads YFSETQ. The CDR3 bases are TGCGCCAGCAGTCCTTCGACAGGGTATAACACCGGGGAGCTGTTTTTT. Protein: CASSPSTGYNTGELFF.

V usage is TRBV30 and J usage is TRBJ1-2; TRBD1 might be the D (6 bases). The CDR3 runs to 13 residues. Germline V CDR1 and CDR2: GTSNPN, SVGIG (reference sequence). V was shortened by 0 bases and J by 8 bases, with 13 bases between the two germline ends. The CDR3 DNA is TGTGCCTGGAGTGTACCTGGGGGGCGCGGCTACACCTTC. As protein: CAWSVPGGRGYTF.